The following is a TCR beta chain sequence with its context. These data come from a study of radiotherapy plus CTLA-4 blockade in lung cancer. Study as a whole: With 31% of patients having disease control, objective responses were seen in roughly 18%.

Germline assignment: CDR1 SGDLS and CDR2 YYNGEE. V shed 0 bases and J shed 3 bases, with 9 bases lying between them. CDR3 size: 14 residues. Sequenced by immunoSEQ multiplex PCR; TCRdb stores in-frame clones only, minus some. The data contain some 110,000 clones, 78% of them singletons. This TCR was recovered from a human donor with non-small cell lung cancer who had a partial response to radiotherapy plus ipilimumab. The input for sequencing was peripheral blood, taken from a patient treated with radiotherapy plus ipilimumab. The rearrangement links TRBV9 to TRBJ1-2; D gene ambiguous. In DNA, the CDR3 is TGTGCCAGCAGCGTAGGTGCGGCATACTATGGCTACACCTTC. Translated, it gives CASSVGAAYYGYTF.